The rows below give T cell receptor beta chains drawn from one sample of a study of Ad26.COV2.S vaccination and SARS-CoV-2 variants. Assay used: immunoSEQ multiplex PCR; TCRdb lists only in-frame clones, some missing. Among over 400,000 clones listed, roughly 89% were seen once. The source was peripheral blood, collected in a trial of Ad26.COV2.S vaccine versus placebo. These receptors were obtained from a person aged 18-60 years who received the Ad26.COV2.S COVID-19 vaccine or a placebo. The CDR3 runs from the conserved cysteine through the conserved F or W. Each record gives: V gene, clone size, J gene, D gene, CDR3 protein, CDR3 DNA. D genes are given only for firm matches. Not all rows give a size; the values are once, few, many and, for expanded clones, a class.

>TRBV28|-|TRBJ2-5|TRBD1
CASSFMTGGGSETQYF
TGTGCCAGCAGTTTTATGACAGGGGGCGGAAGCGAGACCCAGTACTTC
>TRBV4-1|-|TRBJ1-1|TRBD1
CASSQRGHTEAFF
TGCGCCAGCAGCCAAAGGGGGCACACTGAAGCTTTCTTT
>TRBV6-5|-|TRBJ2-7|TRBD2
CAYDSSGGASNEQYF
TGTGCCTACGACTCTAGCGGGGGGGCATCGAACGAGCAGTACTTC
>TRBV4-3|-|TRBJ1-2|-
CASSPPGARKNGYTF
TGCGCCAGCAGCCCACCAGGGGCCCGCAAAAATGGCTACACCTTC
>TRBV19|-|TRBJ2-1|TRBD1
CASSAGQGHYNEQFF
TGTGCCAGTAGTGCAGGACAGGGCCACTACAATGAGCAGTTCTTC
>TRBV4-1|-|TRBJ2-6|-
CASSQGDSGANVLTF
TGCGCCAGCAGCCAGGGAGACTCTGGGGCCAACGTCCTGACTTTC
>TRBV9|-|TRBJ1-6|TRBD1
CASSVNRDRANYNSPLHF
TGTGCCAGCAGCGTAAACCGGGACAGGGCGAATTATAATTCACCCCTCCACTTT
>TRBV5-1|few|TRBJ1-3|-
CASSLSVGGGNTIYF
TGCGCCAGCAGCTTGTCCGTGGGCGGTGGAAACACCATATATTTT
>TRBV19|-|TRBJ2-2|-
CASSPYRGNTGELFF
TGTGCCAGTAGTCCTTACCGGGGCAACACCGGGGAGCTGTTTTTT
>TRBV9|-|TRBJ1-1|-
CASSARLNTEAFF
TGTGCCAGCAGCGCGAGATTAAACACTGAAGCTTTCTTT